These 4 T cell receptor beta chains came from one sample sequenced in a study of T cell responses to AZD1222 COVID-19 vaccine. TCRdb's copy holds only in-frame clones and misses some; the assay was immunoSEQ multiplex PCR. Here the sample spans approximately 150,000 clones, about 92% being singletons. Sequencing was performed on peripheral blood, taken after recovery from COVID-19. The receptors shown here come from an adult who had recovered from COVID-19.

The CDR3 DNA reads TGTGCCAGCAGCCCCTCGGGACTTTCTTACGAGCAGTACTTC. Its translation is CASSPSGLSYEQYF. The chain couples TRBV7-9 to TRBJ2-7, with a weak D call TRBD2 (6 bases). The CDR3 length is 14 residues. Trimming left V 5 bases short and J 4 bases short, with 15 bases between. From germline, CDR1 is SEHNR and CDR2 FQNEAQ (reference sequence).

J is TRBJ2-1 and V is TRBV6-1; 9 positions agree with TRBD1. This CDR3 is 16 amino acids long. Trimming took 2 bases from V and 4 from J; bases not matched to a gene: 6. Germline V gene sequence: CDR1 MNHNS, CDR2 SASEGT. This CDR3 reads CASSEWTGVLYNEQFF. The CDR3 DNA reads as TGTGCCAGCAGTGAATGGACAGGGGTTTTATACAATGAGCAGTTCTTC.

The chain employs TRBV24-1 and TRBJ2-6; no definite D call. This CDR3 has 16 residues. The V and J ends lost 3 bases and 1 base respectively, with 9 bases between them. CDR1 KGHDR and CDR2 SFDVKD come from the germline V gene. For the CDR3, the DNA is TGTGCCACCAGTGATCCAAATACATCTGGGGCCAACGTCCTGACTTTC. It specifies CATSDPNTSGANVLTF.

The chain is built from TRBV5-3 and TRBJ2-7; D might be TRBD1 or TRBD2, each matching 6 bases. TRBV5-3 is placed among ORFs of uncertain function. Trimming shortened V by 0 bases and J by 6 bases, and 19 bases separated the two germline ends. The CDR3 has 16 amino acids. CDR3 in DNA: TGTGCCAGAAGCTTGGCCGGGGGCGAGGGCCGATCCGAGCAGTACTTC. It specifies CARSLAGGEGRSEQYF.